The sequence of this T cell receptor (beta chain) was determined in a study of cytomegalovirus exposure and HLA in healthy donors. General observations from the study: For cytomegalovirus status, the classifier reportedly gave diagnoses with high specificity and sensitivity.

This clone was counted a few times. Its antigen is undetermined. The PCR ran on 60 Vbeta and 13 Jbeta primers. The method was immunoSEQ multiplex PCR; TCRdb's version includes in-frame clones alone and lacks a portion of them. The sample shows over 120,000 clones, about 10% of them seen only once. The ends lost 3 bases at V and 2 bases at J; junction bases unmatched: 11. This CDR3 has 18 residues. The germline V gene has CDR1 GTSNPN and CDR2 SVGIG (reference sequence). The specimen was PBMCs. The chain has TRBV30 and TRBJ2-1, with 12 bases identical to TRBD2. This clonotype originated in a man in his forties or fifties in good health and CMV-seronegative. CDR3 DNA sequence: TGTGCCTGGAGAGCAGGGACTAGCGGGCATCCGACCTACAATGAGCAGTTCTTC. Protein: CAWRAGTSGHPTYNEQFF.